This TCR beta chain came from a study of OX40 agonist ivuxolimab in advanced cancers. Overall study context: Intravenous ivuxolimab at 0.01 to 10 mg/kg was given to patients every 2 weeks.

The data were produced by immunoSEQ multiplex PCR, yet TCRdb's version contains in-frame clones alone and is incomplete. The sample holds 95,000 or so clones, roughly 88% seen once. The CDR3 length is 15 residues. Germline CDR1 and CDR2: MDHEN and SYDVKM. This sample comprised CD4+ or CD8+ T cells sorted from blood, obtained in a trial of the OX40 agonist ivuxolimab. This chain connects TRBV28 to TRBJ2-1, with D uncertain. The source is an adult with an advanced solid tumor such as melanoma, head and neck, liver or kidney cancer. CDR3 sequence reads: CACSPAGGPYNEQFF. Written as DNA, the CDR3 is TGTGCTTGCAGCCCCGCTGGCGGCCCATACAATGAGCAGTTCTTC.